This record covers a single T cell receptor (beta chain). The antigen remains undetermined. TCRdb redid the calling of the 5' RACE reads with MiXCR, one entry per CDR3 protein. Of about 530,000 distinct CDR3 sequences listed, nearly 15% are singletons. CDR1 SEHNR and CDR2 FQNEAQ come from the germline V gene (reference sequence). The CDR3 length is 14 residues. V lost 4 bases and J 2 bases, leaving 12 bases between the germline ends. These data originate in a study of identical twins. Study-wide points: Twins shared out-of-frame alpha sequences with excess low generation probability. Cross-sectional statistical analysis, not tracking of the same donors, underpinned the conclusions. Modelling underestimated the level of out-of-frame TCR alpha sharing observed in monozygotic twins.

These sequences were also reported in another study, on yellow fever vaccine responses in identical twins.

The source of this sequence is a woman under 30 in good health. V usage is TRBV7-9 and J usage is TRBJ2-7, with a tentative D call TRBD2 (6 bases). The sample consisted of CD4+ T cells sorted from blood. The CDR3 bases are TGTGCCAGCAGCTACCCGGGACTTACCTACGAGCAGTACTTC. Translation gives CASSYPGLTYEQYF.